One sample yielded the 10 T cell receptor beta chains listed below, sequenced in a study of blood T cell repertoires in COVID-19. TCRdb's table, derived via immunoSEQ multiplex PCR, lists solely in-frame clones and lacks some. The sample includes nearly 55,000 clones, just under 80% of them seen just once. Sequencing used peripheral blood. The source is a human donor with active or convalescent COVID-19. The donor label of this sample is uncertain.

This clone was found once. This chain links TRBV3-1 (or the pseudogene TRBV3-2) with TRBJ2-5; tentative D call: TRBD2 (5 bases). This CDR3 has 13 amino acids. Germline lookup yields CDR1 LGHDT and CDR2 YNNKEL (reference sequence). V shed 6 bases and J shed 6 bases, with 14 bases lying between them. The DNA for the CDR3 is TGTGCCAGCAGTCAACTCCCGGGGAAGACCCAGTACTTC. It yields the protein CASSQLPGKTQYF.

This chain links TRBV5-1 with TRBJ2-7; 10 nucleotides agree with TRBD2. Germline V CDR1 and CDR2: SGHRS, YFSETQ. V was clipped by 3 bases and J by 7 bases; unmatched bases: 4. CDR3 length: 13 residues. CDR3 DNA sequence: TGCGCCAGCAGCTCCCGGACTAGCGGAGAGCAGTACTTC. This gives the protein CASSSRTSGEQYF.

This clone has ten or more counts. The chain recombines TRBV28 with TRBJ1-1; 9 positions agree with TRBD1. Trimming took 4 bases from V and 11 from J; bases not matched to a gene: 14. The CDR3 is 15 residues long. Germline-derived CDR1 and CDR2 are MDHEN and SYDVKM. The CDR3 DNA sequence: TGTGCCAGCAGTTCAAATTCGTGGACAGGGGAAGGGGCTTTCTTT. Residues: CASSSNSWTGEGAFF.

V and J are TRBV5-4 and TRBJ1-2; possible D gene TRBD1, 5 bases. CDR3 length equals 14 residues. The germline V and J ends were trimmed by 1 base and 13 bases, with 20 bases remaining between them. Germline V gene data show CDR1 as SGHNT and CDR2 as YYREEE (reference sequence). DNA for the CDR3: TGTGCCAGCAGCTTGTTGGGAGGTACAGGCAATTCCACCTTC. Protein sequence: CASSLLGGTGNSTF.

V and J are TRBV9 and TRBJ2-4; 9 positions match TRBD2. Unmatched junction bases numbered 5, after V lost 0 bases and J lost 7 bases. The germline V gene has CDR1 SGDLS and CDR2 YYNGEE. The CDR3 loop spans 15 amino acids. The CDR3 is CASSVDPSGVNIQYF. The CDR3 DNA reads TGTGCCAGCAGCGTAGATCCTAGCGGGGTTAACATTCAGTACTTC.

The chain recombines TRBV7-9 with TRBJ2-1, with 11 bases identical to TRBD1. CDR1 SEHNR and CDR2 FQNEAQ come from the germline V gene (reference sequence). V lost 3 bases to trimming and J lost 5 bases; unmatched junction nucleotides: 3. CDR3 length: 15 amino acids. The CDR3: CASSFGQGAHNEQFF. The CDR3, as DNA: TGTGCCAGCAGCTTCGGACAGGGGGCACACAATGAGCAGTTCTTC.

CDR3 protein: CASSWAGEKKLFF. CDR3 nucleotides: TGCGCCAGCAGCTGGGCAGGGGAGAAAAAACTGTTTTTT. This chain uses TRBV5-1 with TRBJ1-4; a possible D gene is TRBD1 (6 bases). CDR3 length: 13 amino acids. The V gene lost 3 bases and the J gene lost 9 bases, with 12 bases spanning the gap. The germline V gene has CDR1 SGHRS and CDR2 YFSETQ. Together with reference TRBV5-1 and TRBJ1-4, the CDR3 gives the full variable domain: KAGVTQTPRYLIKTRGQQVTLSCSPISGHRSVSWYQQTPGQGLQFLFEYFSETQRNKGNFPGRFSGRQFSNSRSEMNVSTLELGDSALYLCASSWAGEKKLFFGSGTQLSVL.

The table lists this clone with a few counts. The chain couples TRBV2 to TRBJ2-7; 8 nucleotides align to TRBD2. The CDR3 totals 16 residues. CDR1 SNHLY and CDR2 FYNNEI come from the germline V gene. Unmatched junction bases numbered 11, after V lost 6 bases and J lost 1 base. The CDR3 DNA is TGTGCCAGCAGGGACCCCGCAAGCGGGAGATCCTACGAGCAGTACTTC. The encoded protein is CASRDPASGRSYEQYF.

This clone was observed a few times. The rearrangement joins TRBV7-9 to TRBJ2-7, with 9 bases that match TRBD1. This CDR3 region has 16 residues. The ends lost 5 bases at V and 3 bases at J; junction bases unmatched: 11. The germline V gene has CDR1 SEHNR and CDR2 FQNEAQ (reference sequence). CDR3 nucleotides: TGTGCCAGCAGCATTATGACGGGACAGGGTGACTACGAGCAGTACTTC. Translation: CASSIMTGQGDYEQYF.

A single count supports this clone. The V gene is TRBV5-1, the J gene TRBJ1-5; D uncertain. The V gene's germline CDR1 is SGHRS and CDR2 YFSETQ. This CDR3 has 15 residues. V shed 1 base and J shed 2 bases, with 10 bases lying between them. DNA of the CDR3: TGCGCCAGCAGCTTGCGGGGAGAAGGCAATCAGCCCCAGCATTTT. Translation gives CASSLRGEGNQPQHF.